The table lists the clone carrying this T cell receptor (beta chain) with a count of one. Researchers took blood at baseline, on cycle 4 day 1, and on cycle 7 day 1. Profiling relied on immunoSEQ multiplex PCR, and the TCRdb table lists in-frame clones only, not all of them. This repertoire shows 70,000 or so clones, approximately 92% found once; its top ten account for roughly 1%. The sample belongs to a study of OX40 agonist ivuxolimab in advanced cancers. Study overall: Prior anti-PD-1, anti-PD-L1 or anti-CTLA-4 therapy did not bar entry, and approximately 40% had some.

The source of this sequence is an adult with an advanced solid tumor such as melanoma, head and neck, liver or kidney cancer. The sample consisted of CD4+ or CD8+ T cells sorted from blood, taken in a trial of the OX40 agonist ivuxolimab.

In DNA form, the CDR3 reads TGTGCCATCAGTCCCTCCGGGGGGAGATACAATGAGCAGTTCTTC. It is translated as CAISPSGGRYNEQFF. The chain employs TRBV10-3 and TRBJ2-1; TRBD2 agrees at 7 bases. CDR1 is ENHRY and CDR2 is SYGVKD in the germline V gene. The CDR3 spans 15 residues. V shed 5 bases, J shed 4 bases, and the junction held 8 bases outside the gene matches.